These T cell receptor beta chains were read from a single sample in a study of Graves' ophthalmopathy and Graves' hyperthyroidism. TCRdb processed the multiplex PCR reads anew with MiXCR; each CDR3 protein has one entry. The sample has roughly 350,000 distinct CDR3 sequences, about 15% seen once. Material: peripheral blood. These TCRs come from an adult woman with stable Graves' hyperthyroidism. Both conserved end residues are part of each CDR3. The D gene is left open where the match is weak. Size is stated for part of the rows, as once, few or many counts, or as a class when the clone is expanded.

j_call: TRBJ2-2
d_call: -
v_call: TRBV25-1
clone_size: many
cdr3_nt: TGTGCCAGCAGTGAATGGGGCAGGCGTGCCGGGGAGCTGTTTTTT
cdr3_aa: CASSEWGRRAGELFF

j_call: TRBJ2-5
d_call: -
v_call: TRBV28
clone_size: -
cdr3_nt: TGTGCCAGCAGCCTCACCGGGAGCGGAGAGACCCAGTACTTC
cdr3_aa: CASSLTGSGETQYF

j_call: TRBJ2-7
d_call: TRBD2
v_call: TRBV5-1
clone_size: many
cdr3_nt: TGCGCCAGCAGCTTTACAGGGGGGACTAGCGAGAAGCAGTACTTC
cdr3_aa: CASSFTGGTSEKQYF

j_call: TRBJ2-7
d_call: -
v_call: TRBV30
clone_size: few
cdr3_nt: TGTGCCTGGAGTTTAACTTACGAGCAGTACTTC
cdr3_aa: CAWSLTYEQYF

j_call: TRBJ2-7
d_call: -
v_call: TRBV7-9
clone_size: many
cdr3_nt: TGTGCCAGCAGTACACTGGACCTCCGGCAGTACTTC
cdr3_aa: CASSTLDLRQYF

j_call: TRBJ2-7
d_call: -
v_call: TRBV25-1
clone_size: many
cdr3_nt: TGTGCCAGCAGTGAATCGGGGTGGTACGAGCAGTACTTC
cdr3_aa: CASSESGWYEQYF

j_call: TRBJ1-1
d_call: -
v_call: TRBV7-3
clone_size: many
cdr3_nt: TGTGCCAGCAGCCCAGCCGGATTCAACACTGAAGCTTTCTTT
cdr3_aa: CASSPAGFNTEAFF

j_call: TRBJ2-5
d_call: -
v_call: TRBV19
clone_size: many
cdr3_nt: TGTGCCAGTAGTACCGGTAGGGGCTTAGGGTCGGAGGAGACCCAGTACTTC
cdr3_aa: CASSTGRGLGSEETQYF

j_call: TRBJ2-7
d_call: TRBD1
v_call: TRBV28
clone_size: many
cdr3_nt: TGTGCCAGCAGTTTTAGGACAGGGGGGAGGTACGAGCAGTACTTC
cdr3_aa: CASSFRTGGRYEQYF

j_call: TRBJ1-1
d_call: -
v_call: TRBV5-6
clone_size: -
cdr3_nt: TGTGCCAGCAGCCTAGGGATTCTCACTGGAGCTTTCTTT
cdr3_aa: CASSLGILTGAFF

j_call: TRBJ2-7
d_call: -
v_call: TRBV6-1
clone_size: many
cdr3_nt: TGTGCCAGCAGAGGGGGGGCCGTGAGCTCCTACGAGCAGTACTTC
cdr3_aa: CASRGGAVSSYEQYF

j_call: TRBJ2-4
d_call: -
v_call: TRBV5-5
clone_size: many
cdr3_nt: TGTGCCAGAAGACAGCATTTTGCCAAAAACATTCAGTACTTC
cdr3_aa: CARRQHFAKNIQYF

j_call: TRBJ1-1
d_call: -
v_call: TRBV7-2
clone_size: -
cdr3_nt: TGTGCCAGCAGCCTTGGGGGACCGAACACTGAAGCTTTCTTT
cdr3_aa: CASSLGGPNTEAFF

j_call: TRBJ2-7
d_call: TRBD1
v_call: TRBV11-3
clone_size: many
cdr3_nt: TGTGCCAGCAGCTACGGACAGGGCGACGAGCAGTACTTC
cdr3_aa: CASSYGQGDEQYF

j_call: TRBJ2-5
d_call: -
v_call: TRBV3-1
clone_size: many
cdr3_nt: TGTGCCAGCAGCCACGGCGGGCGAGAAGAGACCCAGTACTTC
cdr3_aa: CASSHGGREETQYF

j_call: TRBJ2-7
d_call: TRBD2
v_call: TRBV7-2
clone_size: many
cdr3_nt: TGTGCCAGCAGCCCGATAGCGGGGAACTCCTACGAGCAGTACTTC
cdr3_aa: CASSPIAGNSYEQYF

j_call: TRBJ2-5
d_call: TRBD2
v_call: TRBV29-1
clone_size: many
cdr3_nt: TGCAGCGTTGCTGAACCGCGGGAGGGCCAGGAGACCCAGTACTTC
cdr3_aa: CSVAEPREGQETQYF

j_call: TRBJ1-2
d_call: -
v_call: TRBV6-1
clone_size: -
cdr3_nt: TGTGCCATCAGGCCCCCTGGGATGTTCTATGGCTACACCTTC
cdr3_aa: CAIRPPGMFYGYTF

j_call: TRBJ2-7
d_call: TRBD1
v_call: TRBV9
clone_size: many
cdr3_nt: TGTGCCAGCAGCGTAGAGGGACAGGGATACGAGCAGTACTTC
cdr3_aa: CASSVEGQGYEQYF

j_call: TRBJ1-2
d_call: -
v_call: TRBV20-1
clone_size: many
cdr3_nt: TGCAGTGCTAGAGTGGTAGGGGAGAACTATGGCTACACCTTC
cdr3_aa: CSARVVGENYGYTF

j_call: TRBJ2-2
d_call: TRBD2
v_call: TRBV28
clone_size: many
cdr3_nt: TGTGCCAGCAATGGAGCGGGAGGGATCACCGGGGAGCTGTTTTTT
cdr3_aa: CASNGAGGITGELFF

j_call: TRBJ2-7
d_call: TRBD2
v_call: TRBV12-3/TRBV12-4
clone_size: few
cdr3_nt: TGTGCCAGCAGCGAGCGGGGGGGCTACCACGAGCAGTACTTC
cdr3_aa: CASSERGGYHEQYF

j_call: TRBJ1-1
d_call: TRBD1
v_call: TRBV10-3
clone_size: many
cdr3_nt: TGTGCCAGCAAACAGGGGGAGAACACTGAAGCTTTCTTT
cdr3_aa: CASKQGENTEAFF

j_call: TRBJ2-7
d_call: TRBD1
v_call: TRBV12-3/TRBV12-4
clone_size: many
cdr3_nt: TGTGCCAGCAGTACGCCCACAGGGGGGAACTACGAGCAGTACTTC
cdr3_aa: CASSTPTGGNYEQYF

j_call: TRBJ2-5
d_call: -
v_call: TRBV11-3
clone_size: few
cdr3_nt: TGTGCCAGCAGCTTACGGGGAGGAGGCCAAGAGACCCAGTACTTC
cdr3_aa: CASSLRGGGQETQYF

j_call: TRBJ2-2
d_call: TRBD1
v_call: TRBV10-3
clone_size: many
cdr3_nt: TGTGCCATCAGTGACCCCGGACAGGGGGCGGCCGGGGAGCTGTTTTTT
cdr3_aa: CAISDPGQGAAGELFF

j_call: TRBJ2-5
d_call: -
v_call: TRBV29-1
clone_size: many
cdr3_nt: TGCAGCGCTGCCATCAGCGGAGTGGAAGAGACCCAGTACTTC
cdr3_aa: CSAAISGVEETQYF

j_call: TRBJ1-1
d_call: -
v_call: TRBV30
clone_size: many
cdr3_nt: TGTGCCTGGAGTTTGGGCCAAGGTCCCCCTGAAGCTTTCTTT
cdr3_aa: CAWSLGQGPPEAFF

j_call: TRBJ2-7
d_call: -
v_call: TRBV5-1
clone_size: many
cdr3_nt: TGCGCCAGCAGGGACGGCCCCTACGAGCAGTACTTC
cdr3_aa: CASRDGPYEQYF

j_call: TRBJ2-7
d_call: -
v_call: TRBV6-2/TRBV6-3
clone_size: many
cdr3_nt: TGTGCCAGCAGTTACCTAGACAGACCCTACGAGCAGTACTTC
cdr3_aa: CASSYLDRPYEQYF

j_call: TRBJ2-7
d_call: -
v_call: TRBV6-1
clone_size: many
cdr3_nt: TGTGCCAGCAGTGAAGTATCTGGCTACGAGCAGTACTTC
cdr3_aa: CASSEVSGYEQYF

j_call: TRBJ1-5
d_call: -
v_call: TRBV15
clone_size: many
cdr3_nt: TGTGCCACCTCACAGGGCAAACAGCCCCAGCATTTT
cdr3_aa: CATSQGKQPQHF

j_call: TRBJ1-1
d_call: TRBD1
v_call: TRBV29-1
clone_size: many
cdr3_nt: TGCAGCGTTGAAGGGACAGGAGGCACTGAAGCTTTCTTT
cdr3_aa: CSVEGTGGTEAFF

j_call: TRBJ2-3
d_call: -
v_call: TRBV7-2
clone_size: many
cdr3_nt: TGTGCCAGCAGCTTAGGACGGACAGTTAGGGATACGCAGTATTTT
cdr3_aa: CASSLGRTVRDTQYF

j_call: TRBJ1-5
d_call: -
v_call: TRBV4-2
clone_size: many
cdr3_nt: TGTGCCAGCAGCCCTGACGTGGGGAGCAATCAGCCCCAGCATTTT
cdr3_aa: CASSPDVGSNQPQHF

j_call: TRBJ1-1
d_call: -
v_call: TRBV25-1
clone_size: -
cdr3_nt: TGTGCCAGCAGGGAGGATGGAAGTGAAGCTTTCTTT
cdr3_aa: CASREDGSEAFF

j_call: TRBJ2-7
d_call: TRBD2
v_call: TRBV20-1
clone_size: many
cdr3_nt: TGCAGTGCTAGTGGTGGGGGACTAGCGGGAGACGAGCAGTACTTC
cdr3_aa: CSASGGGLAGDEQYF

j_call: TRBJ2-5
d_call: TRBD2
v_call: TRBV7-2
clone_size: many
cdr3_nt: TGTGCCAGCAGCTCTGGCCGGACTAGCGGGAGGCAAGAGACCCAGTACTTC
cdr3_aa: CASSSGRTSGRQETQYF

j_call: TRBJ2-2
d_call: TRBD1
v_call: TRBV19
clone_size: many
cdr3_nt: TGTGCCAGTAAGGCGGGACGGTACCGGGACAGGAACTCTGGCACCGGGGAGCTGTTTTTT
cdr3_aa: CASKAGRYRDRNSGTGELFF

j_call: TRBJ1-2
d_call: -
v_call: TRBV6-5
clone_size: few
cdr3_nt: TGTGCCAGCAGTTACTCGTCAACAATTAACTATGGCTACACCTTC
cdr3_aa: CASSYSSTINYGYTF

j_call: TRBJ2-7
d_call: -
v_call: TRBV20-1
clone_size: -
cdr3_nt: TGCAGTGCTAGAGTGGGGCAGGGACAACTCCCTCCCTCCTACGAGCAGTACTTC
cdr3_aa: CSARVGQGQLPPSYEQYF

j_call: TRBJ1-2
d_call: TRBD1
v_call: TRBV28
clone_size: -
cdr3_nt: TGTGCCAGCAGTACCGGGACAGGGGTCCGTGGCTACACCTTC
cdr3_aa: CASSTGTGVRGYTF

j_call: TRBJ2-7
d_call: TRBD1
v_call: TRBV2
clone_size: many
cdr3_nt: TGTGCCAGCAGAGGGACAGGGAGTTACGAGCAGTACTTC
cdr3_aa: CASRGTGSYEQYF